This TCR beta chain was recovered during a study of identical twins. One entry per CDR3 protein results from TCRdb running MiXCR on the 5' RACE reads. The data hold fewer than 900,000 distinct CDR3 sequences, with 18% observed a single time. Germline loops: CDR1 DFQATT, CDR2 SNEGSKA (reference sequence). This CDR3 is 14 amino acids long. Trimming left V 2 bases short and J 4 bases short, with 12 bases between. The donors were all healthy and Caucasian. These data also featured in a second study, about T cells expressing NK-cell markers. That work adds: In the group of eight sequenced donors, seven were HCMV-seropositive and one was seronegative.

This sequence originates from a woman younger than 30 in good health. The chain recombines TRBV20-1 with TRBJ2-1; D not certain. The source material was PBMCs. The CDR3 DNA reads TGCAGTGCTAGACGAAAGAGAGATTACAATGAGCAGTTCTTC. Protein: CSARRKRDYNEQFF.